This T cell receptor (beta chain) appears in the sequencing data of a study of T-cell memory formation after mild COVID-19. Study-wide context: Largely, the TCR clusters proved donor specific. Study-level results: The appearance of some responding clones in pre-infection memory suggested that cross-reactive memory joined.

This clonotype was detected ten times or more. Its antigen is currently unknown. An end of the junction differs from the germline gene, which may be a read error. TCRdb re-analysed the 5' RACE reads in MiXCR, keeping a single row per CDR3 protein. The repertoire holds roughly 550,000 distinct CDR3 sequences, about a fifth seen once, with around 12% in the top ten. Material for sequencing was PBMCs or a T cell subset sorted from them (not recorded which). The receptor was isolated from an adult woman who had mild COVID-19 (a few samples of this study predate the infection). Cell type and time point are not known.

CDR3 coding DNA: TGTGCTAGCAGCCCTTCCCCGAGGGTCAGGGATACGCAGTATTTT. This sequence encodes CASSPSPRVRDTQYF. This chain links TRBV7-7 with TRBJ2-3; D possibly corresponds to TRBD2 (5 bases). This CDR3 is 15 amino acids long. Germline CDR1 and CDR2: SSHAT and FNYEAQ (reference sequence).